This T cell receptor (beta chain) stems from a study of identical twins. In germline, CDR1 is LGHNA, CDR2 YSLEER. The junction had 11 bases not matched to a gene; V was cut back by 4 bases and J by 9 bases. The length of the CDR3 is 15 residues. TCRdb reprocessed the 5' RACE reads via MiXCR and lists one record per CDR3 protein. The sample contains 600,000 to 700,000 distinct CDR3 sequences, over 20% of which appear only once. These data also formed part of another study, on T cells expressing NK-cell markers. That source notes: Leadership of the CD3+CD56-NKG2C+ fraction also belonged to these clonotypes in several donors. Clones of NKG2C+ T cells that had expanded were of unclear HCMV specificity.

The sequence was obtained from a woman aged 18-35 years in good health. The material sequenced was PBMCs. The chain employs TRBV4-3 and TRBJ2-1, with TRBD2 identical over 8 bases. The CDR3 sequence is CASSLGLGQKSEQFF. CDR3 bases: TGCGCCAGCAGCCTGGGACTAGGACAAAAGAGTGAGCAGTTCTTC.